This T cell receptor (beta chain) was recovered during a study of T cell responses to AZD1222 COVID-19 vaccine. The germline CDR1 and CDR2 sequences are SGHVS and FQNEAQ. The CDR3 spans 16 residues. Trimming took 5 bases from V and 4 from J, leaving 20 bases between them. A word on this clone: Its cognate antigen is unknown.

Only in-frame clones appear in the TCRdb table, and some are missing; sequencing was by immunoSEQ multiplex PCR. The data contain some 150,000 clones, 85% to 90% of them seen just once; the ten biggest clones take up about 3.5%. Whole-study findings and limits: Dominant CD4 TCR responses targeted spike regions 160-218 and 743-854. Baseline serostatus was positive in only a handful of AZD1222 recipients. Mostly white British, mostly female donors; authors suggested clonal diversity may be underestimated. Repertoires were obtained only post-peak T cell response.

Sequenced here: peripheral blood, sampled on day 0 of AZD1222 vaccination. This clonotype originated in an adult in good health. The chain recombines TRBV7-8 with TRBJ2-5; D perhaps matches TRBD1 (6 bases). The CDR3 protein is CASSGRGNLGAETQYF. DNA of the CDR3: TGTGCCAGCAGCGGCAGGGGAAACTTGGGGGCAGAGACCCAGTACTTC. Supplemented by reference TRBV7-8 and TRBJ2-5, the full variable domain reads GAGVSQSPRYKVAKRGQDVALRCDPISGHVSLFWYQQALGQGPEFLTYFQNEAQLDKSGLPSDRFFAERPEGSVSTLKIQRTQQEDSAVYLCASSGRGNLGAETQYFGPGTRLLVL.